These 14 T cell receptor beta chains share one sample of origin, sequenced in a study of beta chain features in type 1 diabetes. General study points: In all four CD4+ subsets, TCRB CDR3 length was significantly, moderately reduced in type 1 diabetes.

The investigators reverse transcribed all of the isolated RNA, so they sequenced expressed TCRB transcripts. TCRdb's copy holds only in-frame clones and misses some; the assay was immunoSEQ multiplex PCR. The sample contains 95,000 to 150,000 clones, 15% to 20% of which appear only once. These receptors have no known antigen. Sample: central memory CD4+ T cells from blood. Every receptor here comes from a man aged 18 to 29 with type 1 diabetes.

The table lists this clone with many counts. This chain joins TRBV9 and TRBJ1-6, with D maybe TRBD1 (6 bases). From germline, CDR1 is SGDLS and CDR2 YYNGEE. V was clipped by 0 bases and J by 8 bases, with 12 bases between them. The CDR3 length is 15 residues. The CDR3 nucleotides read TGTGCCAGCAGCGTAGGAGGGGGTGGAGATTCACCCCTCCACTTT. Translated: CASSVGGGGDSPLHF. Supplemented by reference TRBV9 and TRBJ1-6, the full variable domain reads DSGVTQTPKHLITATGQRVTLRCSPRSGDLSVYWYQQSLDQGLQFLIQYYNGEERAKGNILERFSAQQFPDLHSELNLSSLELGDSALYFCASSVGGGGDSPLHFGNGTRLTVT.

This clone came up many times. The chain employs TRBV18 and TRBJ2-7; D not certain. Trimming cost V 2 bases and J 1 base, with 9 bases left between them. Germline V gene lookup returns CDR1 KGHSH and CDR2 LQKENI. The CDR3 length is 14 residues. The CDR3 DNA reads as TGTGCCAGCTCACCAACGGCAGGATCCTACGAGCAGTACTTC. This encodes CASSPTAGSYEQYF.

This chain connects TRBV7-2 to TRBJ1-1, with 8 bases matching TRBD1. CDR1 SGHTA and CDR2 FQGNSA come from the germline V gene. The CDR3 has 15 amino acids. V was clipped by 2 bases and J by 0 bases; unmatched bases: 2. The CDR3 here is CASSLQGALNTEAFF. The CDR3 bases are TGTGCCAGCAGCTTACAGGGGGCCTTGAACACTGAAGCTTTCTTT.

This clone was recorded a few times. The chain is built from TRBV7-3 and TRBJ2-3; 10 bases match TRBD1. J was trimmed by 1 base and V by 2 bases; bases with no gene match: 6. There are 17 residues in the CDR3. The germline CDR1 and CDR2 sequences are SGHTA and FQGTGA. CDR3 in amino acids: CASSLGAGTGGTDTQYF. CDR3 DNA: TGTGCCAGCAGCTTAGGGGCCGGGACAGGGGGCACAGATACGCAGTATTTT.

The table lists this clone with many counts. The CDR3 coding sequence is TGTGCCATCAGTGCAGGACAGGGGGCGGGGAAAGACAATGAGCAGTTCTTC. It yields the protein CAISAGQGAGKDNEQFF. J is TRBJ2-1 and V is TRBV10-3; 11 bases match TRBD1. Germline V gene sequence: CDR1 ENHRY, CDR2 SYGVKD. V was clipped by 4 bases and J by 5 bases; unmatched bases: 10. The CDR3 extends over 17 amino acids.

The CDR3 region has the DNA TGCGCCAGCAGCGGGACCGGGACAGGGGCCGTCGAGCAGTACTTC. As protein: CASSGTGTGAVEQYF. V is TRBV5-1 and J is TRBJ2-7, with 10 bases that match TRBD1. Losses at the gene ends were 4 bases for V and 6 bases for J; bases not matched to a gene: 10. The CDR3 is 15 residues long. Looked up from germline, CDR1 is SGHRS and CDR2 is YFSETQ.

The rearrangement links TRBV6-1 to TRBJ2-5; TRBD2 matches 7 bases. J gave up 3 bases and V 6 bases, and 7 bases lay outside the gene matches. The CDR3 totals 14 residues. The germline CDR1 and CDR2 sequences are MNHNS and SASEGT. The CDR3 here is CASSRHAGEETQYF. CDR3 DNA sequence: TGTGCCAGCAGCCGCCATGCGGGGGAAGAGACCCAGTACTTC.

The rearrangement links TRBV7-2 to TRBJ1-2; D is unclear. Germline-derived CDR1 and CDR2 are SGHTA and FQGNSA. V lost 7 bases and J 6 bases, leaving 15 bases between the germline ends. There are 13 residues in the CDR3. CDR3 in DNA: TGTGCCAGCACCGTTAGTAGGGAGGATGGCTACACCTTC. It is translated as CASTVSREDGYTF.

The sample holds a few counts of this clone. The V call is TRBV29-1, the J call TRBJ1-5; 7 positions match TRBD1. CDR1 is SQVTM, CDR2 ANQGSEA, per germline. The CDR3 extends over 14 amino acids. V shed 6 bases, J shed 4 bases, and the junction held 9 bases outside the gene matches. CDR3 sequence (DNA): TGCAGCGTCGGGACGGGACAGTTTAATCAGCCCCAGCATTTT. Residues: CSVGTGQFNQPQHF.

This clone was seen more than once but under ten times. The chain has TRBV5-1 and TRBJ2-5; D remains ambiguous. The closer fit of TRBJ2-7 to the DNA end suggests the J call may be wrong. The CDR3 has 13 residues. From germline, CDR1 is SGHRS and CDR2 YFSETQ. DNA of the CDR3: TGCGCCAGCAGCTTGTCTCCGGGCTACGAGCAGTACTTC. Translated, it gives CASSLSPGYEQYF.

A few counts support this clone. The rearrangement uses TRBV20-1 and TRBJ2-7; no clear D. Germline V gives CDR1 DFQATT, CDR2 SNEGSKA (reference sequence). Trimming pared 5 bases from V and 2 bases from J, leaving 7 bases between. CDR3 length equals 11 residues. The CDR3 region is CSALATYEQYF. CDR3 DNA sequence: TGCAGTGCTCTGGCGACCTACGAGCAGTACTTC.

In DNA form, the CDR3 reads TGTGCCAGCAGCTCTTCGGGACTAGCGGGGTTGAGCTCCTACAATGAGCAGTTCTTC. Protein product: CASSSSGLAGLSSYNEQFF. The chain is built from TRBV13 and TRBJ2-1; TRBD2 aligns across 13 bases. V lost 4 bases, J lost 0 bases, and 9 bases stayed unmatched. Per germline, CDR1 PRHDT and CDR2 FYEKMQ (reference sequence). This CDR3 has 19 residues.

This clone came up a few times. The chain has TRBV4-1 and TRBJ2-2, with TRBD2 matching 9 bases. With V trimmed by 3 bases and J by 3 bases, 8 bases remained unmatched. CDR3 length: 17 amino acids. Per the germline V gene, CDR1 is MGHRA and CDR2 is YSYEKL. The CDR3 bases are TGCGCCAGCAGCCAGACAAGAGCGGGAGGAGACACCGGGGAGCTGTTTTTT. Protein product: CASSQTRAGGDTGELFF.

This sequence joins TRBV18 and TRBJ1-5; 10 bases align to TRBD1. V lost 4 bases and J lost 0; bases outside the gene matches: 3. Germline lookup yields CDR1 KGHSH and CDR2 LQKENI. The length of the CDR3 is 16 residues. The CDR3 sequence: CASSLGQGGSNQPQHF. In DNA form, the CDR3 reads TGTGCCAGCTCACTCGGACAGGGGGGTAGCAATCAGCCCCAGCATTTT. The entire variable domain, with the rest obtained from reference TRBV18 and TRBJ1-5, is as follows: NAGVMQNPRHLVRRRGQEARLRCSPMKGHSHVYWYRQLPEEGLKFMVYLQKENIIDESGMPKERFSAEFPKEGPSILRIQQVVRGDSAAYFCASSLGQGGSNQPQHFGDGTRLSIL.